This is a list of T cell receptor beta chains from one sample in a study of CD8 T cells in ankylosing spondylitis. One entry per CDR3 protein results from TCRdb running MiXCR on the 5' RACE reads. The table includes almost 250,000 distinct CDR3 sequences, about 30% detected once. The specimen sequenced was blood, either unsorted or a sorted T cell fraction (not recorded which). All receptors derive from a male donor with ankylosing spondylitis or in good health (not recorded which). Both conserved end residues are part of each CDR3. Rows may omit the clone size; those that give it use once, few, many or a size class.

>TRBV20-1|TRBJ1-6|NA
CSARDRDSPLHF
>TRBV6-1|TRBJ2-4|once
CASSPFLQGTSGQYF
>TRBV6-2/TRBV6-3|TRBJ2-3|NA
CASSGFTQYF
>TRBV5-1|TRBJ2-6|NA
CASSQGGETNVLTF
>TRBV5-5|TRBJ1-2|few
CASSSHRVWGYGYTF
>TRBV20-1|TRBJ2-1|many
CSALLAENYNEQFF
>TRBV5-1|TRBJ2-7|NA
CASSPGTGDHEQYF
>TRBV4-2|TRBJ2-5|few
CASSPTQGGEETQYF
>TRBV29-1|TRBJ2-7|NA
CSVETSREQYF
>TRBV6-5|TRBJ2-7|few
CASSYSAERGYEQYF
>TRBV20-1|TRBJ2-2|few
CSARISPQTNTGELFF
>TRBV27|TRBJ2-5|NA
CASSLQGRVETQYF
>TRBV7-9|TRBJ1-2|NA
CASSLVGEDGYTF
>TRBV7-8|TRBJ2-1|few
CASSLLAGSGGEQFF
>TRBV20-1|TRBJ2-1|NA
CSARVGNDRGPGEQFF
>TRBV10-3|TRBJ1-2|NA
CASTANYGYTF
>TRBV6-5|TRBJ2-3|few
CASKSSTDTQYF
>TRBV20-1|TRBJ1-6|few
CSAPTRREPNSPLHF
>TRBV20-1|TRBJ2-3|NA
CSASAGPPDTQYF
>TRBV5-4|TRBJ2-1|NA
CASSLDRTGGDEQFF
>TRBV12-3/TRBV12-4|TRBJ2-7|NA
CASSFPQAPGQESSYEQYF
>TRBV9|TRBJ1-2|NA
CASSVSTGMPDNGYTF
>TRBV20-1|TRBJ1-2|NA
CSATPGIGYGYTF
>TRBV29-1|TRBJ1-5|NA
CSVQDRGRESNQPQHF
>TRBV5-1|TRBJ2-7|NA
CASSREGGKYEQYF
>TRBV18|TRBJ1-2|few
CASSPSRDYGYTF
>TRBV29-1|TRBJ2-2|few
CSVEGRTGELFF
>TRBV10-3|TRBJ2-1|NA
CAISVGGQGGTEQFF
>TRBV7-9|TRBJ2-1|NA
CASSLLSPGANEQFF
>TRBV20-1|TRBJ1-2|NA
CSARDYRGNYGYTF
>TRBV12-3/TRBV12-4|TRBJ1-2|NA
CASSFQPSNYGYTF
>TRBV29-1|TRBJ2-7|NA
CSVRSRASYEQYF
>TRBV11-2|TRBJ2-7|few
CASTLPGGGSYEQYF
>TRBV5-5|TRBJ2-5|NA
CASSPRTSTQETQYF
>TRBV25-1|TRBJ1-4|NA
CASSDPGQELFF
>TRBV7-9|TRBJ1-2|NA
CASSAGLFGYTF
>TRBV4-1|TRBJ2-7|few
CASSQEGQGDEQYF